This TCR beta chain was recovered during a study of blood T cell repertoires in COVID-19. Across the study: The analysed material was cDNA or gDNA that came from T cells, B-cell-depleted T cells, or PBMCs.

Method: immunoSEQ multiplex PCR; TCRdb's copy keeps in-frame clones and lacks some. The sample holds almost 250,000 clones, roughly 90% seen once. Recruitment covered 20 to 25 US areas and drew participants whose ages spanned about 18 to 95 years. Participants reported their clinical history, and cohort assignment relied on those reports. The CDR3 contains 16 residues. CDR1 and CDR2 from the germline V gene are MGHRA and YSYEKL. Trimming took 1 base from V and 6 from J, leaving 19 bases between them. The chain links TRBV4-1 to TRBJ2-7, with a weak D call TRBD1 (5 bases). The receptor's source is a woman aged 25-40 years who had recovered from COVID-19. The sequenced sample consisted of PBMCs or T cells enriched from blood (not recorded which). In nucleotides, the CDR3 is TGCGCCAGCAGCCAAGCCCTCAGGGATCCTTCGGGCGAGCAGTACTTC. This codes for CASSQALRDPSGEQYF.